The 22 T cell receptor beta chains in this list originate from one sample, sequenced in a study of CXCR3-negative and CXCR3-positive naive CD8 T cells. The TRB cDNA libraries were prepared by 5' RACE with UMI labels. Reanalyzing the 5' RACE reads, TCRdb keeps one entry per CDR3 protein, without DNA. The table lists roughly 71,000 distinct CDR3 sequences. The specimen sequenced was naive CXCR3- CD8+ T cells from blood. As to subset: CD45RO-CCR7+CD27+CD95- naive CD8+ T cells lacking CXCR3 (TNR3-). Receptors were obtained from a human donor in good health. Some clones in this sample may be carry-over from other donors' samples.

The J gene is TRBJ2-1, the V gene TRBV12-3 or TRBV12-4; TCRdb indicates TRBD2, and absent DNA this call remains unverified. This CDR3 contains 15 residues. The CDR3 loop reads CASSTPGLPFNEQFF.

V gene TRBV13 combines with J gene TRBJ1-1. Germline V gives CDR1 PRHDT, CDR2 FYEKMQ (reference sequence). The CDR3 spans 12 residues. CDR3 sequence: CASSLESTEAFF.

The rearrangement joins TRBV7-6 to TRBJ2-2; the TRBD2 assignment by TCRdb is unverifiable without DNA. Germline V CDR1 and CDR2: SGHVS, FNYEAQ. The CDR3 has 21 residues. CDR3 region: CASSLASGWASGRGSTGELFF.

The gene calls are TRBV29-1 and TRBJ2-1. There are 15 residues in the CDR3. CDR1 and CDR2 from the germline V gene are SQVTM and ANQGSEA. CDR3 loop: CSVDPGQDRYNEQFF.

The V and J genes are TRBV3-1 and TRBJ2-5; without DNA, the TCRdb call of TRBD1 cannot be checked. The CDR3 length is 15 residues. Germline loops: CDR1 LGHDT, CDR2 YNNKEL (reference sequence). The CDR3 is CASVRAGGFQETQYF.

This chain joins TRBV6-2 or TRBV6-3 and TRBJ2-7. Per germline, CDR1 MNHEY and CDR2 SVGEGT. The length of the CDR3 is 12 residues. CDR3 in amino acids: CASSYSVYEQYF.

V usage is TRBV12-2 and J usage is TRBJ2-1. TRBV12-2 represents a pseudogene. CDR3 length equals 17 residues. CDR3: CASRLGTSGGAYNEQFF.

The chain employs TRBV27 and TRBJ2-3; TCRdb's D call, TRBD2, is unchecked because there is no DNA. The CDR3 covers 13 residues. The germline V gene encodes CDR1 MNHEY and CDR2 SMNVEV (reference sequence). This CDR3 reads CASTRGGLNTQYF.

This chain joins TRBV6-4 and TRBJ2-1. In germline, CDR1 is MRHNA, CDR2 SNTAGT. The CDR3 is made up of 16 amino acids. CDR3: CASSDPASHSYNEQFF.

The V call is TRBV29-1, the J call TRBJ1-2; there is no DNA to check the TCRdb D call of TRBD1. CDR1 is SQVTM, CDR2 ANQGSEA, per germline. The CDR3 has 14 residues. The chain's CDR3 is CSVELDRGNYGYTF.

The rearrangement links TRBV28 to TRBJ1-2; TCRdb picks TRBD1, but there is no DNA to check that call. This CDR3 contains 15 residues. Germline CDR1 MDHEN, CDR2 SYDVKM. CDR3 region: CASSFQGALIYGYTF.

The chain links TRBV28 to TRBJ2-3; TCRdb proposes TRBD1, but this gene call is untestable without DNA. CDR3 length: 14 residues. Per the germline V gene, CDR1 is MDHEN and CDR2 is SYDVKM. This CDR3 is CASSRGAGTDTQYF.

The chain joins TRBV6-4 to TRBJ2-7; TCRdb calls TRBD1, which cannot be checked without DNA. The CDR3 consists of 13 residues. CDR1 and CDR2 from the germline V gene are MRHNA and SNTAGT. CDR3 amino acids: CASESRDSYEQYF.

The CDR3: CASSEPATQHFEAFF. The rearrangement joins TRBV19 to TRBJ1-1; absent DNA, TCRdb's TRBD1 call cannot be checked. Germline-derived CDR1 and CDR2 are LNHDA and SQIVND (reference sequence). This CDR3 contains 15 residues.

V gene TRBV29-1 combines with J gene TRBJ2-1; TCRdb picks TRBD1, but there is no DNA to check that call. This CDR3 has 13 amino acids. The V gene's germline CDR1 is SQVTM and CDR2 ANQGSEA. The CDR3 is CSVEDRVDNEQFF.

J is TRBJ2-1 and V is TRBV4-2; no DNA is available, so the TRBD1 call from TCRdb remains unchecked. This CDR3 has 15 amino acids. CDR1 and CDR2 from the germline V gene are LGHNA and YNFKEQ. CDR3: CASRDLGQGADEQFF.

The chain recombines TRBV5-5 with TRBJ2-6. This CDR3 is built from 18 residues. Germline assignment: CDR1 SGHKS and CDR2 YYEKEE (reference sequence). CDR3 loop: CASSFAHTPTSGANVLTF.

The J gene is TRBJ2-1, the V gene TRBV4-1; with no DNA, the TCRdb D assignment of TRBD1 cannot be verified. CDR3 length: 18 residues. Germline loops: CDR1 MGHRA, CDR2 YSYEKL. CDR3 region: CASSQGGFRESSYNEQFF.

The genes are TRBV7-9 and TRBJ1-3. Germline-derived CDR1 and CDR2 are SEHNR and FQNEAQ (reference sequence). The CDR3 length is 14 residues. The CDR3 sequence is CASSLADSGNTIYF.

This chain's CDR3 is CASSSAELMNTEAFF. The V call is TRBV7-3, the J call TRBJ1-1. Germline assignment: CDR1 SGHTA and CDR2 FQGTGA. This CDR3 region has 15 residues.

The rearrangement joins TRBV12-3 or TRBV12-4 to TRBJ2-2; there is no DNA to check the TCRdb D call of TRBD1. CDR3 size: 17 residues. The CDR3 protein is CASILDREHSFAGELFF.

V usage is TRBV7-2 and J usage is TRBJ2-2. This CDR3 comprises 12 residues. Germline lookup yields CDR1 SGHTA and CDR2 FQGNSA. CDR3 region: CASPSNTGELFF.